This T cell receptor (beta chain) was recorded in a study of T cells in tuberculosis. Study background: The T cells targeted glucose monomycolate, a mycobacterial lipid, via CD1B. Study results and caveats: The stringent gate may have excluded weak CD1B-GMM tetramer binders.

TCR-alpha and TCR-beta chains were sequenced unpaired. Measured with immunoSEQ multiplex PCR; TCRdb has only the in-frame clones, and not every one. Seen here are roughly 59,000 clones, 80% to 85% observed once, and the top ten hold roughly 13%. Sorting used thawed, overnight-rested PBMC stained with anti-CD3, a viability dye and GMM-loaded CD1B tetramer. C32 glucose monomycolate from Rhodococcus equi was loaded onto the CD1B tetramers. Sequenced material: CD1b-GMM tetramer-negative cells sorted from PBMCs. The clonotype comes from an adult woman with latent tuberculosis.

In nucleotides, the CDR3 is TGCGCCAGCAGCTTGGGTGGTTTGCGGGAGGGCGACGAGCAGTACTTC. Translating it yields CASSLGGLREGDEQYF. The chain uses TRBV5-1 and TRBJ2-7; 9 bases are shared with TRBD2. There are 16 residues in the CDR3. The germline V gene encodes CDR1 SGHRS and CDR2 YFSETQ. V shed 0 bases and J 5 bases; nucleotides not matched to a gene: 9.